What follows are 12 T cell receptor beta chains derived from one specimen sequenced in a study of CD8 T cells in Susac syndrome. A quantity of about 0.45 to 1 ug RNA underwent reverse transcription using random hexamers. Each CDR3 protein is one row after TCRdb ran MiXCR on the immunoSEQ multiplex PCR reads. This sample has around 62,000 distinct CDR3 sequences, with about 92% found just once. What was sequenced was CD8+ T cells from PBMCs. The source of these receptors is a human donor in good health.

V and J are TRBV6-6 and TRBJ1-1, with 7 positions matching TRBD1. V trimming: 4 bases; J trimming: 7 bases; junction bases outside the gene matches: 12. The CDR3 loop spans 15 amino acids. The germline gives CDR1 MNHNY, CDR2 SVGAGI (reference sequence). The CDR3 protein is CASSFDREPPLEAFF. CDR3 DNA: TGTGCCAGCAGTTTCGACAGGGAGCCCCCCCTTGAAGCTTTCTTT.

The chain carries TRBV7-8 and TRBJ1-6, with 8 bases fitting TRBD1. The CDR3 is 17 residues long. The trim removed 4 bases at V and 0 bases at J, leaving 5 bases unmatched. The V gene's germline CDR1 is SGHVS and CDR2 FQNEAQ. The CDR3 spells CASSSWTGSSYNSPLHF. The CDR3 nucleotides read TGTGCCAGCAGCTCGTGGACAGGGAGCTCCTATAATTCACCCCTCCACTTT.

CDR3 sequence (DNA): TGTGCCAGCGGGACAGGACCCTACGAGCAGTACTTC. Encoded protein: CASGTGPYEQYF. The gene calls are TRBV10-3 and TRBJ2-7; 8 positions match TRBD1. CDR1 and CDR2 (germline): ENHRY, SYGVKD. CDR3 length: 12 residues. Trimming cost V 10 bases and J 2 bases; bases outside gene matches: 4.

This clonotype was counted a few times. The chain carries TRBV12-3 or TRBV12-4 and TRBJ2-7; D might be TRBD1 (6 bases). There are 12 residues in the CDR3. Deletions cut 5 bases from V and 6 bases from J, with 11 bases between. CDR3 nucleotides: TGTGCCAGCAGTCCCACAGGGCTCGAGCAGTACTTC. It codes for CASSPTGLEQYF.

This clonotype was observed a handful of times. This rearrangement joins TRBV12-3 or TRBV12-4 to TRBJ2-2; D is tentatively TRBD1 or TRBD2 (6 bases each). The CDR3 spans 14 residues. Between the trimmed V and J ends, which lost 5 bases and 3 bases, there was a span of 10 bases. DNA of the CDR3: TGTGCCAGCAGTGAAAGGGGGGACACCGGGGAGCTGTTTTTT. This gives the protein CASSERGDTGELFF.

This chain links TRBV12-3 or TRBV12-4 with TRBJ1-2, with D hard to call. The CDR3 contains 13 residues. V dropped 4 bases and J dropped 6 bases, with 12 bases sitting between them. The CDR3 DNA reads as TGTGCCAGCAGTTCCCCAAGGACGGATGGCTACACCTTC. Amino acid sequence: CASSSPRTDGYTF.

The chain recombines TRBV19 with TRBJ1-1; D is perhaps TRBD1 (5 bases). V lost 4 bases, J lost 7 bases, and 10 bases lay in between. The CDR3 has 12 residues. Germline V gene lookup returns CDR1 LNHDA and CDR2 SQIVND (reference sequence). CDR3 residues: CASSTGDGEAFF. CDR3 sequence (DNA): TGTGCCAGTAGTACCGGGGACGGTGAAGCTTTCTTT.

The V gene is TRBV30, the J gene TRBJ1-5, with TRBD1 identical over 8 bases. The ends lost 7 bases at V and 1 base at J; junction bases unmatched: 6. The CDR3 is 14 amino acids. Germline V gene data show CDR1 as GTSNPN and CDR2 as SVGIG (reference sequence). CDR3 coding DNA: TGTGCCTCGAGGACAGGGACAAGCAATCAGCCCCAGCATTTT. Its translation is CASRTGTSNQPQHF. Supplemented by reference TRBV30 and TRBJ1-5, the full variable domain reads SQTIHQWPATLVQPVGSPLSLECTVEGTSNPNLYWYRQAAGRGLQLLFYSVGIGQISSEVPQNLSASRPQDRQFILSSKKLLLSDSGFYLCASRTGTSNQPQHFGDGTRLSIL.

The chain employs TRBV6-1 and TRBJ2-7; no clear D. The ends were cut back, 7 bases at V and 5 bases at J, with 12 bases in the middle. The CDR3 sequence is 12 residues long. Germline-derived CDR1 and CDR2 are MNHNS and SASEGT. CDR3 bases: TGTGCCAGCACTTGGACGGCTGACGAGCAGTACTTC. This gives the protein CASTWTADEQYF.

The rearrangement joins TRBV2 to TRBJ2-2, with TRBD2 matching over 14 bases. This CDR3 has 20 amino acids. J lost 0 bases, V lost 5 bases, and 11 bases had no gene match. Germline CDR1 SNHLY, CDR2 FYNNEI. In DNA form, the CDR3 reads TGTGCCAGCAGTTTCGGACTAGCGGGGGGCTTACCCGCGAACACCGGGGAGCTGTTTTTT. Translation: CASSFGLAGGLPANTGELFF.

The J gene is TRBJ1-1, the V gene TRBV12-3 or TRBV12-4; 7 bases map to TRBD1. The CDR3 is 16 residues long. The V and J ends lost 2 bases and 6 bases, in that order; junction bases with no gene match: 12. The CDR3: CASSLTRDSLGAEAFF. The CDR3 nucleotides are TGTGCCAGCAGTTTAACCCGGGACAGTTTAGGCGCTGAAGCTTTCTTT.

The chain combines TRBV6-2 or TRBV6-3 with TRBJ1-1; D remains unclear. This CDR3 is built from 13 residues. The germline CDR1 and CDR2 sequences are MNHEY and SVGEGT. The V end lost 7 bases, the J end lost 2 bases, and 11 bases lay between the germline ends. DNA of the CDR3: TGTGCCAGCAAGTTGGCTATTAACACTGAAGCTTTCTTT. Translating it yields CASKLAINTEAFF.